This T cell receptor (beta chain) originates from a study of blood T cell repertoires in COVID-19. Study-wide context: The United States, Italy and Spain supplied acute and convalescent COVID-19 samples. Sources were T cells, B-cell-depleted T cells, or PBMCs; the material itself was cDNA or gDNA.

In germline, CDR1 is SGHDT, CDR2 YYEEEE. This CDR3 spans 16 amino acids. The V gene end was trimmed by 4 bases and the J gene end by 11 bases; junction bases not matched to a gene: 10. Study processing details: For nucleated cells, counts were estimated from reference gene primer amplification. The method was immunoSEQ multiplex PCR; TCRdb's version includes in-frame clones alone and lacks a portion of them. That table is the source of V, J and clone size, and D and trimming were worked out from the DNA. The data show about 200,000 clones, more than 75% seen once. The sequenced sample consisted of peripheral blood. The TCR was taken from a man aged 60 to 69 with acute or convalescent COVID-19. The chain recombines TRBV5-6 with TRBJ1-6, with 12 bases identical to TRBD1. For the CDR3, the DNA is TGTGCCAGCAGCGTCTCCGGGACAGGGGGCTTTACACCCCTCCACTTT. Translation: CASSVSGTGGFTPLHF. Full variable domain (outside the CDR3, taken from reference TRBV5-6 and TRBJ1-6): DAGVTQSPTHLIKTRGQQVTLRCSPKSGHDTVSWYQQALGQGPQFIFQYYEEEERQRGNFPDRFSGHQFPNYSSELNVNALLLGDSALYLCASSVSGTGGFTPLHFGNGTRLTVT.